The source of this T cell receptor beta chain is a study of breast tumors, draining lymph nodes, adjacent tissues. Breast cancer patients provided tissue from their axillary draining lymph nodes. One entry per CDR3 protein, called by TCRdb with MiXCR from the multiplex PCR reads. The sample yields fewer than 150,000 distinct CDR3 sequences, 21% seen once. Findings and limits, study-wide: Tumor repertoires ranked between lymph nodes and nontumor tissue in diversity, with V and J gene preferences.

Germline V gene sequence: CDR1 SGDLS, CDR2 YYNGEE. The CDR3 sequence is 14 residues long. Deletions cut 4 bases from V and 10 bases from J, with 17 bases between. On this clonotype: The target antigen is unknown. A much larger clone is a single base away; this may be a read error.

This sequence originates from a female donor with breast cancer. Some clones in this sample may be carry-over from other donors' samples. The sample consisted of axillary lymph node tissue. V usage is TRBV9 and J usage is TRBJ1-4; D remains ambiguous. The CDR3 protein is CASSPLPEEGKLFF. The CDR3 bases are TGTGCCAGCAGCCCACTCCCTGAGGAAGGAAAACTGTTTTTT.